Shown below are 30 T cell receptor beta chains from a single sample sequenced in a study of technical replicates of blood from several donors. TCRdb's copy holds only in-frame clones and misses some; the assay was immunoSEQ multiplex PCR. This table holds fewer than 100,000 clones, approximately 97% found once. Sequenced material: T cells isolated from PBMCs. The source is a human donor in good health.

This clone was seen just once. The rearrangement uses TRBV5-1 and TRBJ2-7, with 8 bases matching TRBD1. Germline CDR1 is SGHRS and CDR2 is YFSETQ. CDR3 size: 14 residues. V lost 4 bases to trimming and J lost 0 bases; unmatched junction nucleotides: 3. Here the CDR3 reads CASSGTGDSYEQYF. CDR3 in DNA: TGCGCCAGCAGCGGGACAGGTGACTCCTACGAGCAGTACTTC.

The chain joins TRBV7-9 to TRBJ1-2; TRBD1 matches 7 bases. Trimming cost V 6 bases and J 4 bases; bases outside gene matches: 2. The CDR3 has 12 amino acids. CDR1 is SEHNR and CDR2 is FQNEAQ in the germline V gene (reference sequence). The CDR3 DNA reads TGTGCCAGCAGAAGGGACAGCTATGGCTACACCTTC. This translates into CASRRDSYGYTF.

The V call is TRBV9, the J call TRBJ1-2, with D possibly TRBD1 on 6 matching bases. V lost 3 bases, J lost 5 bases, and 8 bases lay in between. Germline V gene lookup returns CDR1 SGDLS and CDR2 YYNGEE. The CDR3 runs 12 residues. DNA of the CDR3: TGTGCCAGCAGCGGACAGGTTTATGGCTACACCTTC. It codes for CASSGQVYGYTF.

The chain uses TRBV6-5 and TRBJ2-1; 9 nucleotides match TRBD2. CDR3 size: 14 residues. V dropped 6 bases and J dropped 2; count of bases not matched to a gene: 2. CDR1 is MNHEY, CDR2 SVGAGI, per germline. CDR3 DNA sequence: TGTGCCAGCAGCGGACTAGCGCCCTACAATGAGCAGTTCTTC. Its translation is CASSGLAPYNEQFF.

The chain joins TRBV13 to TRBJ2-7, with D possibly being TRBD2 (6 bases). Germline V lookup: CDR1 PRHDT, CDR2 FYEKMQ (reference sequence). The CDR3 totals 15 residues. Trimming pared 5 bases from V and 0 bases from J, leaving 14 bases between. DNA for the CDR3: TGTGCCAGCAGCGGGGGACTCACATTCTCCTACGAGCAGTACTTC. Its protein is CASSGGLTFSYEQYF.

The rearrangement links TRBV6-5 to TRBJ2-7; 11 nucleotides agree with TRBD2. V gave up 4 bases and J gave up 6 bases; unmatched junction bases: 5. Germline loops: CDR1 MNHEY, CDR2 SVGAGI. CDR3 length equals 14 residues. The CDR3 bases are TGTGCCAGCAGTTCGGGACTAGCGGCATCCGAGCAGTACTTC. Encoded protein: CASSSGLAASEQYF.

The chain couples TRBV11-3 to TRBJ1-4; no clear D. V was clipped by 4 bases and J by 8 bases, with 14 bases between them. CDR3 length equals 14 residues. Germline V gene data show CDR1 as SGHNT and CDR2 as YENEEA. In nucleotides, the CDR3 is TGTGCCAGCAGCTCGACCGGAGTTGGGGAAAAACTGTTTTTT. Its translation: CASSSTGVGEKLFF. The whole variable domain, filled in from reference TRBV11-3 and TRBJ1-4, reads EAGVVQSPRYKIIEKKQPVAFWCNPISGHNTLYWYLQNLGQGPELLIRYENEEAVDDSQLPKDRFSAERLKGVDSTLKIQPAELGDSAVYLCASSSTGVGEKLFFGSGTQLSVL.

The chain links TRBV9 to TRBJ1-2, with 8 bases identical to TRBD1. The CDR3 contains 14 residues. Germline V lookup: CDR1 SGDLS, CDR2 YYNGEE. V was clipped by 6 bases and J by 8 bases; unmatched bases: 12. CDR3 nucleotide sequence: TGTGCCAGCACCCATGGACAGGGAGGCGGGGGCTACACCTTC. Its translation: CASTHGQGGGGYTF.

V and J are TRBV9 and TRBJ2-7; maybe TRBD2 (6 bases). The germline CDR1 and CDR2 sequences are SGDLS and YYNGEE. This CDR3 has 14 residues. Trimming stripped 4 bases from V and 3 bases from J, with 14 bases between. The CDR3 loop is CASSSRDFNYEQYF. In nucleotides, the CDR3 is TGTGCCAGCAGCTCCCGGGACTTTAACTACGAGCAGTACTTC.

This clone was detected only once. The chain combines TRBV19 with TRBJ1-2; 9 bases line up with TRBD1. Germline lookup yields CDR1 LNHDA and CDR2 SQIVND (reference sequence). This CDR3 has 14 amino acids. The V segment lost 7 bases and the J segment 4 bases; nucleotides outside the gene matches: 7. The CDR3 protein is CASTRDRDFYGYTF. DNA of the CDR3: TGTGCCAGTACCCGGGACAGGGACTTCTATGGCTACACCTTC.

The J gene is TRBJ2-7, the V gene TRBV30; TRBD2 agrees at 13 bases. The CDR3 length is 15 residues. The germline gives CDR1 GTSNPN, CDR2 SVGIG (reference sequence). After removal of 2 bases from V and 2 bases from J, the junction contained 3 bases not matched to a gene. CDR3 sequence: CAWSRGLAGTYEQYF. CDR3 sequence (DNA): TGTGCCTGGAGTAGGGGACTAGCGGGAACCTACGAGCAGTACTTC.

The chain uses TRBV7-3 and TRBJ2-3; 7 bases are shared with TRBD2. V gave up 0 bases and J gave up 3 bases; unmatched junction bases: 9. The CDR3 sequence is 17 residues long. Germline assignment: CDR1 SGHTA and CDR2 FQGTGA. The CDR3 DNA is TGTGCCAGCAGCTTAACGGATTGGGGCGGGAGTACAGATACGCAGTATTTT. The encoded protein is CASSLTDWGGSTDTQYF.

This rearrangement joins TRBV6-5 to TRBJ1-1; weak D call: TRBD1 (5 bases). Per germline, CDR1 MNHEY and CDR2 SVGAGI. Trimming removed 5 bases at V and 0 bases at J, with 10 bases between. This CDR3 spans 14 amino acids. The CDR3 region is CASSARQLNTEAFF. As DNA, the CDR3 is TGTGCCAGCAGTGCCCGACAGCTGAACACTGAAGCTTTCTTT.

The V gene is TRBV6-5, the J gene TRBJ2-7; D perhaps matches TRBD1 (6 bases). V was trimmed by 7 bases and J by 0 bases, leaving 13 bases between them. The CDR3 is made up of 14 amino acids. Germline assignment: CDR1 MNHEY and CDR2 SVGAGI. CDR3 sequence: CASKGQPSSYEQYF. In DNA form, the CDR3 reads TGTGCCAGCAAAGGACAGCCAAGCTCCTACGAGCAGTACTTC.

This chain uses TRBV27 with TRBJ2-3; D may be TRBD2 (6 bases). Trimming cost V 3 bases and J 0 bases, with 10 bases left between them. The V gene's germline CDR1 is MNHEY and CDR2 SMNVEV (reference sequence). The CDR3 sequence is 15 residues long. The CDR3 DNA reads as TGTGCCAGCAGTTTTGGGGGGAGGAGCACAGATACGCAGTATTTT. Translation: CASSFGGRSTDTQYF.

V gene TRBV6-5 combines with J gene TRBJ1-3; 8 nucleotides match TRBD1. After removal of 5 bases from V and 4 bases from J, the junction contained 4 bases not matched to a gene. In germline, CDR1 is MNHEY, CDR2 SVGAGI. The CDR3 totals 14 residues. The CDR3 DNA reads TGTGCCAGCAGTATCACAGGGGGGGGAAACACCATATATTTT. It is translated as CASSITGGGNTIYF.

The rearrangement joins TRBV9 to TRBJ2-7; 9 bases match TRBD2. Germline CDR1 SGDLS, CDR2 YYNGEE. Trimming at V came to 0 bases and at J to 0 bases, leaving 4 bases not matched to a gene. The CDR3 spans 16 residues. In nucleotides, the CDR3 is TGTGCCAGCAGCGTAGCGAGTAGCGGGAGCTCCTACGAGCAGTACTTC. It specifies CASSVASSGSSYEQYF. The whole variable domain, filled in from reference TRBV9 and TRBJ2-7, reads DSGVTQTPKHLITATGQRVTLRCSPRSGDLSVYWYQQSLDQGLQFLIQYYNGEERAKGNILERFSAQQFPDLHSELNLSSLELGDSALYFCASSVASSGSSYEQYFGPGTRLTVT.

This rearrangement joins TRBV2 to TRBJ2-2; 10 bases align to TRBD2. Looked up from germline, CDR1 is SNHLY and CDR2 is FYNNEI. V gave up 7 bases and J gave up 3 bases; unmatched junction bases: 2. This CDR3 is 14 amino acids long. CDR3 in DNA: TGTGCCAGCATAGCGGGAGGATACACCGGGGAGCTGTTTTTT. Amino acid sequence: CASIAGGYTGELFF.

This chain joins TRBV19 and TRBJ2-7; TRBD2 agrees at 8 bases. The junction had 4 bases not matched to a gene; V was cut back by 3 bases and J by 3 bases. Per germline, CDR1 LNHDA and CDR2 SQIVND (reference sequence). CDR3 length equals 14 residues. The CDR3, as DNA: TGTGCCAGTAGTATCCGGGAGGGGTTCTACGAGCAGTACTTC. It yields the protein CASSIREGFYEQYF.

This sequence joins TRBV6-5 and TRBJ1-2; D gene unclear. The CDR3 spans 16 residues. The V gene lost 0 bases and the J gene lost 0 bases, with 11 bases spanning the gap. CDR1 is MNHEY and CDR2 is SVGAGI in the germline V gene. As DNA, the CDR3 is TGTGCCAGCAGTTACTCGATATGGCCTCCTAACTATGGCTACACCTTC. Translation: CASSYSIWPPNYGYTF.

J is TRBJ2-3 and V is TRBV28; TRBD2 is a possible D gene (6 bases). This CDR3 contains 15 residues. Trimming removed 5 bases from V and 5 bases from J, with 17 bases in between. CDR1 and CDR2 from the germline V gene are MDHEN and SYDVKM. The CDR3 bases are TGTGCCAGCAGTCTCCCCTCGCGGGGCCAAGATACGCAGTATTTT. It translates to CASSLPSRGQDTQYF. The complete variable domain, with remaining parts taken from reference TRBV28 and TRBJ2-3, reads DVKVTQSSRYLVKRTGEKVFLECVQDMDHENMFWYRQDPGLGLRLIYFSYDVKMKEKGDIPEGYSVSREKKERFSLILESASTNQTSMYLCASSLPSRGQDTQYFGPGTRLTVL.

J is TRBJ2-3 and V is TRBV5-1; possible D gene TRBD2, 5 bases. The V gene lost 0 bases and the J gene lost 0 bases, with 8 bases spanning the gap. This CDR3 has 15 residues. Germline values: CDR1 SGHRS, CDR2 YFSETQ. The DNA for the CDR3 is TGCGCCAGCAGCTTGGCTAGCCGCAGCACAGATACGCAGTATTTT. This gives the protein CASSLASRSTDTQYF.

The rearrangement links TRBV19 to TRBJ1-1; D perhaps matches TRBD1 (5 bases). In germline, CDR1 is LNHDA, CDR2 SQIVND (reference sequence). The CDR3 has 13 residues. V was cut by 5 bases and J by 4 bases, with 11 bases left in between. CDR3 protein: CASSFTRATEAFF. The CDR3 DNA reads TGTGCCAGTAGTTTTACCAGGGCCACTGAAGCTTTCTTT.

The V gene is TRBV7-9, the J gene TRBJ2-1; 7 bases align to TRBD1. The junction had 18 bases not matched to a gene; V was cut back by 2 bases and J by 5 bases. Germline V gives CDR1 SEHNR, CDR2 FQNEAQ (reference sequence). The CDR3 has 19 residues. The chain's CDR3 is CASSLIGQESLIRDNEQFF. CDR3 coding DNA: TGTGCCAGCAGCTTAATCGGACAGGAAAGTTTAATACGGGACAATGAGCAGTTCTTC.

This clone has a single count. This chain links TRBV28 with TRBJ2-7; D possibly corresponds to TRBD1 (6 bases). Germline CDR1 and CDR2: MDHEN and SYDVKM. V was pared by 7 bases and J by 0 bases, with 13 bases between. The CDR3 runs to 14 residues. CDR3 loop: CASNPGQTSYEQYF. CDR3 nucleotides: TGTGCCAGCAACCCGGGACAAACCTCCTACGAGCAGTACTTC.

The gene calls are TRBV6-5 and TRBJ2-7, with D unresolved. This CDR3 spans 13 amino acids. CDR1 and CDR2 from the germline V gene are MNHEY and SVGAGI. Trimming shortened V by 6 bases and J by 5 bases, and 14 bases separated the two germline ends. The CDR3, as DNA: TGTGCCAGCAGGTCCGAGTATCCCAACGAGCAGTACTTC. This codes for CASRSEYPNEQYF.

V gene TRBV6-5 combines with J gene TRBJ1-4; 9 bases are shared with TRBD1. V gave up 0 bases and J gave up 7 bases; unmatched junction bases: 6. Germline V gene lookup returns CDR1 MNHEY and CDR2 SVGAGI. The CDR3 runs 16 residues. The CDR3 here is CASSYSRDRAGEKLFF. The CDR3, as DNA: TGTGCCAGCAGTTACTCGCGGGACAGGGCAGGTGAAAAACTGTTTTTT.

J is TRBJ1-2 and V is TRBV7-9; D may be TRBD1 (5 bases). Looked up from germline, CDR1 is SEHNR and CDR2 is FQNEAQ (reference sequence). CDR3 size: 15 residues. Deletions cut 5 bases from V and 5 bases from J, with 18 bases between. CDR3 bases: TGTGCCAGCAGCGGCAAGTCGCAGGGAGGGTATGGCTACACCTTC. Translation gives CASSGKSQGGYGYTF.

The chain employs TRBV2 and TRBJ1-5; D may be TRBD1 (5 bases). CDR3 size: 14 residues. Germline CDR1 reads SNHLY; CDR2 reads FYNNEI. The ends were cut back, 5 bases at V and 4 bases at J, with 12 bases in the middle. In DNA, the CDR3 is TGTGCCAGCAGTACTAATAGGGGTAATCAGCCCCAGCATTTT. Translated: CASSTNRGNQPQHF.

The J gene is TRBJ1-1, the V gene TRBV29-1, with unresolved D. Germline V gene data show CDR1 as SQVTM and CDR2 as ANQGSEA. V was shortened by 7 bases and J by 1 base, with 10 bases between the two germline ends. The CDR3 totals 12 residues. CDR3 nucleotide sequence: TGCAGCGGATTCAGTTCGAACACTGAAGCTTTCTTT. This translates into CSGFSSNTEAFF.